The clone carrying this T cell receptor beta chain was picked up one time. This sample was included in a study of PD-1 blockade in classical Hodgkin lymphoma. The V end lost 0 bases, the J end lost 1 base, and 6 bases lay between the germline ends. Germline loops: CDR1 LGHNA, CDR2 YSLEER. The length of the CDR3 is 14 residues. Each patient experienced a relapse that followed autologous stem cell transplantation, and brentuximab vedotin exposure varied. Generated by immunoSEQ multiplex PCR, the TCRdb table keeps only in-frame clones and is missing some. Of approximately 12,000 clones in the sample, around 75% were seen once.

The chain employs TRBV4-3 and TRBJ1-1; D is unresolved. The sequencing used peripheral blood mononuclear cells (PBMCs), collected at baseline. This receptor was taken from a human donor with classical Hodgkin lymphoma. The CDR3 coding sequence is TGCGCCAGCAGCCAAGAGCAAACGAACACTGAAGCTTTCTTT. Residues: CASSQEQTNTEAFF.